The 8 T cell receptor beta chains reported below all come from one sample, sequenced in a study of cytomegalovirus exposure and HLA in healthy donors. 60 Vbeta and 13 Jbeta primers were used in PCR. Using immunoSEQ multiplex PCR, the repertoire was profiled, and TCRdb retains in-frame clones only, with some absent. This sample has more than 110,000 clones; about three quarters occur once, and the top ten carry under 2%. Sequencing was done on a sample of PBMCs. The receptors come from a woman in her twenties or thirties in good health and CMV-seronegative.

The V and J genes are TRBV21-1 and TRBJ2-5; TRBD1, the D gene given by the table, was not confirmed from the DNA. The end of the DNA aligns better with TRBJ2-7, so the J call may be wrong. TRBV21-1 is marked as a pseudogene. CDR3 size: 17 residues. This CDR3 is CASSECRKSQGSYEQYF. CDR3 sequence (DNA): TGTGCCAGCAGCGAGTGCCGGAAAAGTCAGGGCTCCTACGAGCAGTACTTC.

The sample holds a few counts of this clone. V is TRBV7-9 and J is TRBJ2-7, with TRBD1 as a possible D gene (6 bases). Trimming shortened V by 1 base and J by 7 bases, and 11 bases separated the two germline ends. The CDR3 is 13 amino acids. Germline V gene sequence: CDR1 SEHNR, CDR2 FQNEAQ (reference sequence). For the CDR3, the DNA is TGTGCCAGCAGCTTAGTAGACAGGTCGGAGCAGTACGTC. Encoded protein: CASSLVDRSEQYV.

This clone was observed a single time. The chain has TRBV28 and TRBJ2-1; 11 bases fit TRBD1. CDR1 and CDR2 from the germline V gene are MDHEN and SYDVKM. Trimming took 6 bases from V and 10 from J; bases not matched to a gene: 2. The CDR3 has 12 residues. The CDR3 DNA is TGTGCCAGCAGCAGGACAGGGGGCGAGCAGTTCTTC. Its translation is CASSRTGGEQFF.

V is TRBV7-3 and J is TRBJ2-3, with 7 bases that match TRBD2. Looked up from germline, CDR1 is SGHTA and CDR2 is FQGTGA. CDR3 length: 18 residues. The V and J ends lost 4 bases and 1 base, in that order; junction bases with no gene match: 14. CDR3 sequence: CASSSGWGGRGGTDTQYF. Written as DNA, the CDR3 is TGTGCCAGCAGCTCTGGATGGGGCGGACGGGGGGGCACAGATACGCAGTATTTT.

The chain combines TRBV5-1 with TRBJ1-4; D is ambiguous. This CDR3 comprises 16 residues. V dropped 3 bases and J dropped 7 bases, with 19 bases sitting between them. Looked up from germline, CDR1 is SGHRS and CDR2 is YFSETQ. The CDR3 DNA is TGCGCCAGCAGCTACGACGGTTACCAGGTGCGTGAAAAACTGTTTTTT. This gives the protein CASSYDGYQVREKLFF. Drawing the rest from reference TRBV5-1 and TRBJ1-4, the complete variable domain is KAGVTQTPRYLIKTRGQQVTLSCSPISGHRSVSWYQQTPGQGLQFLFEYFSETQRNKGNFPGRFSGRQFSNSRSEMNVSTLELGDSALYLCASSYDGYQVREKLFFGSGTQLSVL.

The V gene is TRBV27, the J gene TRBJ2-3, with D perhaps TRBD2 (5 bases). The germline CDR1 and CDR2 sequences are MNHEY and SMNVEV (reference sequence). Trimming took off 3 bases at V and 3 bases at J, with 19 bases between the two ends. CDR3 length equals 17 residues. CDR3 coding DNA: TGTGCCAGCAGTTTTACGAGCGGCAGCCTCATTACAGATACGCAGTATTTT. Its translation: CASSFTSGSLITDTQYF.

CDR3 sequence (DNA): TGTGCCAGCAGCTTAGCGGGGGGGACCTACGAGCAGTACGTC. Encoded protein: CASSLAGGTYEQYV. This chain connects TRBV7-2 to TRBJ2-7, with 7 bases lining up with TRBD2. The V gene's germline CDR1 is SGHTA and CDR2 FQGNSA. V dropped 0 bases and J dropped 2; count of bases not matched to a gene: 1. There are 14 residues in the CDR3.

The chain employs TRBV29-1 and TRBJ2-1; 11 nucleotides agree with TRBD2. CDR1 is SQVTM, CDR2 ANQGSEA, per germline. The CDR3 has 16 amino acids. Trimming took 3 bases from V and 1 from J; bases not matched to a gene: 5. Here the CDR3 reads CSVEPTSGDSYNEQFF. Written as DNA, the CDR3 is TGCAGCGTTGAGCCGACTAGCGGGGATTCCTACAATGAGCAGTTCTTC.